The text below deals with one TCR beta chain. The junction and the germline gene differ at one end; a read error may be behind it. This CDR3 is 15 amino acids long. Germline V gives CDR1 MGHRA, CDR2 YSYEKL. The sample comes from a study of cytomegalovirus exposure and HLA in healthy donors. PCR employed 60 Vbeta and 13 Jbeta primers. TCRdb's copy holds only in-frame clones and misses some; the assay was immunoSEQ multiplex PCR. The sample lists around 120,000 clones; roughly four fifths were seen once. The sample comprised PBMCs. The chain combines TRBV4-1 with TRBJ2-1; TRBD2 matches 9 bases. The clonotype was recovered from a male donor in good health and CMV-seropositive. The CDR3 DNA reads TGCGCCAGCAGCCATGGTATGTTAGCGGGAGTTGAGCAGCTCTTC. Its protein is CASSHGMLAGVEQLF.